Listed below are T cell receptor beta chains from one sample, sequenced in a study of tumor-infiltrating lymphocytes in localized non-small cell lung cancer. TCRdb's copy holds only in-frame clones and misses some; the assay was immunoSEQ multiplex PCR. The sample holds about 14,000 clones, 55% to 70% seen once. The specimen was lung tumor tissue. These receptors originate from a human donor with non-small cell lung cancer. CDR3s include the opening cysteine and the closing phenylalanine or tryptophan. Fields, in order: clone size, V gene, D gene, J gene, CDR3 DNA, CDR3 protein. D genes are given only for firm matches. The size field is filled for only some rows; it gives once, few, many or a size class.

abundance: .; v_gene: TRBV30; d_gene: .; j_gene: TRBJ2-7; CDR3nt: TGTGCCTGGAGTATTCTCGACGAGCAGTACTTC; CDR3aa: CAWSILDEQYF
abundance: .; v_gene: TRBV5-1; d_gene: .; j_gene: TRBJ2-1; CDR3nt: TGCGCCAGCAGCTTCGCTGGAGTAGGTGGCAATGAGCAGTTCTTC; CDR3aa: CASSFAGVGGNEQFF
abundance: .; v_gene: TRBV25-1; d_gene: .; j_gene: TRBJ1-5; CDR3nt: TGTGCCAGCAGTGGACAGAACAATCAGCCCCAGCATTTT; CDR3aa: CASSGQNNQPQHF
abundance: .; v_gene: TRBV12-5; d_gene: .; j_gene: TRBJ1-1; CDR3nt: TGTGCTAGTGGTTTGGTACATTTGGGGGCCGGCTCGAAGAACACTGAAGCTTTCTTT; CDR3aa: CASGLVHLGAGSKNTEAFF
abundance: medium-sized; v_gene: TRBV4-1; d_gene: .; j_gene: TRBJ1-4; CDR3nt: TGCGCCAGCAGCCCGGGGGCGGGAAAACTGTTTTTT; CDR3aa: CASSPGAGKLFF
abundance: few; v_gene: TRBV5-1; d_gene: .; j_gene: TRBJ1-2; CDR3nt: TGCGCCAGCAGCTTGGAGGGCGCGAGGGGCTACACCTTC; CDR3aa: CASSLEGARGYTF
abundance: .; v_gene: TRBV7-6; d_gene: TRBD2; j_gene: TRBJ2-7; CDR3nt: TGTGCCAGCAGCTTAGTCCCTAGCGGGAGTCTCTACGAGCAGTACTTC; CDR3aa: CASSLVPSGSLYEQYF
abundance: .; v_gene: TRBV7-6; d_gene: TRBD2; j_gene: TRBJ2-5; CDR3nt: TGTGCCAGCAGCCAAGGACTAGCGGGAGAAGGGCATAGAGAGACCCAGTACTTC; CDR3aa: CASSQGLAGEGHRETQYF
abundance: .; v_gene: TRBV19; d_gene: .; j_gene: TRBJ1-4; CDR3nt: TGTGCCAGTAGCCTCGTGCTGCGGGGCCTCCCTGAAAAACTGTTTTTT; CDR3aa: CASSLVLRGLPEKLFF
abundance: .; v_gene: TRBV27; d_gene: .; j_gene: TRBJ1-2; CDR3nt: TGTGCCAGCAGTTATCGGCAAGACTATGGCTACACCTTC; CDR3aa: CASSYRQDYGYTF
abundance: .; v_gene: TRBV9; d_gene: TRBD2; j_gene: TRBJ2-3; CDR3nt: TGTGCCAGCGGGGAGGGCCTAAGCACAGATACGCAGTATTTT; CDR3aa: CASGEGLSTDTQYF
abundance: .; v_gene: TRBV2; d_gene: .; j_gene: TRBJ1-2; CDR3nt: TGTGCCAGCAGTGCTTGGAGGGAAGGGGATGGCTACACCTTC; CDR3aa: CASSAWREGDGYTF
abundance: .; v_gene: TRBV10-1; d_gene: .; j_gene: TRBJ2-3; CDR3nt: TGCGCCAGCAGTAACGAAGGAGCGGGTAGGGAAAATACGCAGTATTTT; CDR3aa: CASSNEGAGRENTQYF
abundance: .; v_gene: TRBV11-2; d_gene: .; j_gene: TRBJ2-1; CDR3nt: TGTGCCAGCAGCCCAGAGGGGGGTTTCACCTACAATGAGCAGTTCTTC; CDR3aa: CASSPEGGFTYNEQFF
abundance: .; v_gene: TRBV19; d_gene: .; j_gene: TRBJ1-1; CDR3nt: TGTGCCAGTAGTATAGTCCAGGGGAGAGGCACTGAAGCTTTCTTT; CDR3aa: CASSIVQGRGTEAFF
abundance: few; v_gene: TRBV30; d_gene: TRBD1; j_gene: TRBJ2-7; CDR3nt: TGTGCCTGGGTGACAGGGGTCGAGCAGTACTTC; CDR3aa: CAWVTGVEQYF
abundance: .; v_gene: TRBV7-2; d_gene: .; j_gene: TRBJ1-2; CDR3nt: TGTGCCAGCAGCTTGGGGTTGGGTGATGGCTACACCTTC; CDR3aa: CASSLGLGDGYTF
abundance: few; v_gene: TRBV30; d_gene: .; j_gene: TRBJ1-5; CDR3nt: TGTGCCTGGAGTAGGAGGGCAGGTAGTCAGCCCCAGCATTTT; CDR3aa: CAWSRRAGSQPQHF
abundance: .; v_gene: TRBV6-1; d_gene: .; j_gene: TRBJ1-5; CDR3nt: TGTGCCAGCAGTGAAGTGGGGAGGCAGCCCCAGCATTTT; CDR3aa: CASSEVGRQPQHF
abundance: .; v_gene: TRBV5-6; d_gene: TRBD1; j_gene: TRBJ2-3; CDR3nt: TGTGCCAGCAGCTGGGACAGTCGCACAGATACGCAGTATTTT; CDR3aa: CASSWDSRTDTQYF
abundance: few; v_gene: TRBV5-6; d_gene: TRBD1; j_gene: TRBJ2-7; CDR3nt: TGTGCCAGCAGCACTACAGGGGTCCCCTACGAGCAGTACTTC; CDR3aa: CASSTTGVPYEQYF
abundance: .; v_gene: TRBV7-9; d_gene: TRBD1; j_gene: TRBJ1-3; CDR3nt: TGTGCCAGCAGCTTAGCCAGGACAGGGGCCGGCCGATTTGGAAACACCATATATTTT; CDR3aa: CASSLARTGAGRFGNTIYF
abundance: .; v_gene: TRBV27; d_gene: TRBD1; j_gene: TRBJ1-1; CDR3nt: TGTGCCAGCAGTTTCAGACAGGGCCTGGGAGCTTTCTTT; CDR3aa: CASSFRQGLGAFF
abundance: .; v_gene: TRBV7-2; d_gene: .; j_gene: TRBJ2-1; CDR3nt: TGTGCCAGCAGCTTAGAGACTCCCTACAATGAGCAGTTCTTC; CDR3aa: CASSLETPYNEQFF
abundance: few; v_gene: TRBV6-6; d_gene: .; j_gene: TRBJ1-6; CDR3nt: TGTGCCAGCAGTCGGGACTCCTATAATTCACCCCTCCACTTT; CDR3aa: CASSRDSYNSPLHF
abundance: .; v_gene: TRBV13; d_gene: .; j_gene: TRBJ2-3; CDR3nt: TGTGCCAGCAGAGCAGGGCAGCGCACAGATACGCAGTATTTT; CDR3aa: CASRAGQRTDTQYF
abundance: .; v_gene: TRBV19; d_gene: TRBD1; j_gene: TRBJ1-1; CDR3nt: TGTGCCAGTAGCAGGGGGAGGGCTCGGAACACTGAAGCTTTCTTT; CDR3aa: CASSRGRARNTEAFF
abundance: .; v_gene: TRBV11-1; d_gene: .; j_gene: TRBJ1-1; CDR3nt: TGTGCCAGCAGCCAGGTGGAAGGGTTCACTGAAGCTTTCTTT; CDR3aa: CASSQVEGFTEAFF
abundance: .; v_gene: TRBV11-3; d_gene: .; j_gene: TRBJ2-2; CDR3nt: TGTGCCAGCAGCTTAGGGAGCGGGCGGACCAACACCGGGGAGCTGTTTTTT; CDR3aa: CASSLGSGRTNTGELFF
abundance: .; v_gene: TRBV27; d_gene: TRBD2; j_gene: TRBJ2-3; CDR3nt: TGTGCCAGCAGTTCAACTCCGGGACTAGCGGGTGATACGCAGTATTTT; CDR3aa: CASSSTPGLAGDTQYF
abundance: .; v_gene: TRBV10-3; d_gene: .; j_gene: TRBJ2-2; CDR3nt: TGTGCCATCAGTGAGCTTGGGACGACGAACACCGGGGAGCTGTTTTTT; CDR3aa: CAISELGTTNTGELFF
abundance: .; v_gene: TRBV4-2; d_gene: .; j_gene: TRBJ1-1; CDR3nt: TGTGCCAGCACCACAGGGCTCAACACTGAAGCTTTCTTT; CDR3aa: CASTTGLNTEAFF
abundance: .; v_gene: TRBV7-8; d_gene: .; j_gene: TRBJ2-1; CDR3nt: TGTGCCAGCAGCTTCGTTAGGCGGTACAATGAGCAGTTCTTC; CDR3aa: CASSFVRRYNEQFF
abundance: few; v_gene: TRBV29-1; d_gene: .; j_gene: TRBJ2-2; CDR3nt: TGCAGCGTTGAACTTCGCGGGGCAAACACCGGGGAGCTGTTTTTT; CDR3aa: CSVELRGANTGELFF
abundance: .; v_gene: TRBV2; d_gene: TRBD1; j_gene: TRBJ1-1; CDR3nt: TGTGCCAGCAGTGATATGGGACAGGGGAGGACTGAAGCTTTCTTT; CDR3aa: CASSDMGQGRTEAFF
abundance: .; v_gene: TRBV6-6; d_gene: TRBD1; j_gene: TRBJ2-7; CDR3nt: TGTGCCAGCAGTCAGACAGGGGACTCCTACGAGCAGTACTTC; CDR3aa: CASSQTGDSYEQYF
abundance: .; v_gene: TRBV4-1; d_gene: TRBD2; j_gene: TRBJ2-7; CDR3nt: TGCGCCAGCAGCCAAGTGACTAGCGGCCCGAGCTCCTACGAGCAGTACTTC; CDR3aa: CASSQVTSGPSSYEQYF
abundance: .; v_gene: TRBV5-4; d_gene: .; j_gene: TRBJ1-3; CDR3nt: TGTGCCAGCAGCTCGCAAGGAAACACCATATATTTT; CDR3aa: CASSSQGNTIYF
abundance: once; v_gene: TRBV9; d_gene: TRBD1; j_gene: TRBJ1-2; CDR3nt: TGTGCCAGCAGCCCTAGGGGACAGGGGACCTATGGCTACACCTTC; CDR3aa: CASSPRGQGTYGYTF
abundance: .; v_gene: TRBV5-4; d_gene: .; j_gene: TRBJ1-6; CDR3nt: TGTGCCAGCAGCTTGGAGCAGGCCAAGGGCTCACCCCTCCACTTT; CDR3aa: CASSLEQAKGSPLHF
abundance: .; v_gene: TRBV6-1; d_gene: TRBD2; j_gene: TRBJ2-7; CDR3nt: TGTGCCAGCAGTGAGGGACTAGCGGAATACGAGCAGTACTTC; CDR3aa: CASSEGLAEYEQYF
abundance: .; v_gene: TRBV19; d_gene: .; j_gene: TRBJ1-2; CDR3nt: TGTGCCAGTACGTTCGCGCCTGACTATGGCTACACCTTC; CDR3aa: CASTFAPDYGYTF
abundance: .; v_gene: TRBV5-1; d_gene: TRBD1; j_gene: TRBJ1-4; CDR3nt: TGCGCCAGCAGCTTGGCCTCGACAGGGTCGGGAGAAAAACTGTTTTTT; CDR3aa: CASSLASTGSGEKLFF
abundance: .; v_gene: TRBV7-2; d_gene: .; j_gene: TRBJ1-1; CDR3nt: TGTGCCAGCAGCTTAGGATCTGCTGGGGAAGCTTTCTTT; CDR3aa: CASSLGSAGEAFF
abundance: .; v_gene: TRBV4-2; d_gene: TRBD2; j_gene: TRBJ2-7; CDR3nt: TGTGCCAGCAGCCAAGAAGGATGGGGGGGAAGCTACGAGCAGTACTTC; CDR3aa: CASSQEGWGGSYEQYF
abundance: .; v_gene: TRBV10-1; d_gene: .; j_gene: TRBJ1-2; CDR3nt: TGCGCCAGCAGTGAGAACAGGGAGTATGGCTACACCTTC; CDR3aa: CASSENREYGYTF
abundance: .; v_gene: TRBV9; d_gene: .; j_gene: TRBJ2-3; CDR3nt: TGTGCCAGCAGCGTAGATGTAGGGGGGGCAGATACGCAGTATTTT; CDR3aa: CASSVDVGGADTQYF
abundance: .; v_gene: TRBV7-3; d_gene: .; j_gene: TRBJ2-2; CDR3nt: TGTGCCAGCAGCTTAGACAGGAATGGCGGGGAGCTGTTTTTT; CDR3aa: CASSLDRNGGELFF
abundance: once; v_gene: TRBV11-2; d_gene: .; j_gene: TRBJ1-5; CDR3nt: TGTGCCAGCAGCTTATCAGAGGATCAGCCCCAGCATTTT; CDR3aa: CASSLSEDQPQHF
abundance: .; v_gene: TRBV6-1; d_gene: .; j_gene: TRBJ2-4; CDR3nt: TGTGCCAGCAGTGAAGCGGGTAGGGCACGGGGGTACTTC; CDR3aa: CASSEAGRARGYF
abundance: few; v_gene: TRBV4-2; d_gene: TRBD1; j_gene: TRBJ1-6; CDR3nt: TGTGCCAGCAGCACAGGACAGGGGAGATTCTCCTATAATTCACCCCTCCACTTT; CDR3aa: CASSTGQGRFSYNSPLHF
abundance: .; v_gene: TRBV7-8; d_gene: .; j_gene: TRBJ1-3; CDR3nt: TGTGCCAGCAGCTTTTCTCCTGGAAACACCATATATTTT; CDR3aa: CASSFSPGNTIYF
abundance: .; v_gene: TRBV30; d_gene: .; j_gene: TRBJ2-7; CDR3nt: TGTGCCTGGAGTGTGGAGCGACGCATCTACGAGCAGTACTTC; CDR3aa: CAWSVERRIYEQYF
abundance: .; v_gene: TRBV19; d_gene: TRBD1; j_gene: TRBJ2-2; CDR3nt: TGTGCCAGTAGTAGGACCGGGACAGGGCTGAACACCGGGGAGCTGTTTTTT; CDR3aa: CASSRTGTGLNTGELFF
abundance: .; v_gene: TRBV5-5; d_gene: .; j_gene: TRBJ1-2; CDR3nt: TGTGCCAGCAGTCACCCGACAGGTATCTATGGCTACACCTTC; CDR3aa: CASSHPTGIYGYTF